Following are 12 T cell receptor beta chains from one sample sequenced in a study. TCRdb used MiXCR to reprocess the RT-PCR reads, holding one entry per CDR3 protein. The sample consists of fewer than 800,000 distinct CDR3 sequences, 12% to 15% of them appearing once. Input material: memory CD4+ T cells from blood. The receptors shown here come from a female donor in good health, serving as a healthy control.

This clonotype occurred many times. CDR3 region: CSVDVGLDEQYF. The CDR3 DNA sequence: TGCAGCGTTGATGTGGGTTTGGACGAGCAGTACTTC. This chain connects TRBV29-1 to TRBJ2-7; D unresolved. The CDR3 runs 12 residues. Looked up from germline, CDR1 is SQVTM and CDR2 is ANQGSEA. The germline V and J ends were trimmed by 3 bases and 5 bases, with 11 bases remaining between them.

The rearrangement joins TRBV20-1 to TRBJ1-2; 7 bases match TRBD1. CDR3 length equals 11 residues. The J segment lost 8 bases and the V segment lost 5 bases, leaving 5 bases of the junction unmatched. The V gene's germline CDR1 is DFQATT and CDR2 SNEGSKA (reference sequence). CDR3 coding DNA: TGCAGTGCTTCCCGACAGGGAGGCTACACCTTC. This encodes CSASRQGGYTF.

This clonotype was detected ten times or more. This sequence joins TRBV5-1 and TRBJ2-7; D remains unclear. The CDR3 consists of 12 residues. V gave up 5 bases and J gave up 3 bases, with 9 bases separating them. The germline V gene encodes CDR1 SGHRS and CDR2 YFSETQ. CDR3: CASRGADYEQYF. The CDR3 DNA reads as TGCGCCAGCAGGGGCGCGGACTACGAGCAGTACTTC.

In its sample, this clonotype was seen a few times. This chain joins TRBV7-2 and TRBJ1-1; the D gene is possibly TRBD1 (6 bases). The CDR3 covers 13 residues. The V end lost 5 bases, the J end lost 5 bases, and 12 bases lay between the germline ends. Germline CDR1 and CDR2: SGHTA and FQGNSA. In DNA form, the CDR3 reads TGTGCCAGCAGCATAGTCACAGGGACTGAAGCTTTCTTT. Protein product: CASSIVTGTEAFF. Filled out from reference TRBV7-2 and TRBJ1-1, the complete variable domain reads GAGVSQSPSNKVTEKGKDVELRCDPISGHTALYWYRQSLGQGLEFLIYFQGNSAPDKSGLPSDRFSAERTGGSVSTLTIQRTQQEDSAVYLCASSIVTGTEAFFGQGTRLTVV.

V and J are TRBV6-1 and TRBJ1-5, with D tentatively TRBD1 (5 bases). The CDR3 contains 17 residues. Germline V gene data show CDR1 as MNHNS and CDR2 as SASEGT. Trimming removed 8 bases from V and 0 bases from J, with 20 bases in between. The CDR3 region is CASRRDVGYSSNQPQHF. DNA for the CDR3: TGTGCCAGCCGGCGGGACGTAGGTTACAGTAGCAATCAGCCCCAGCATTTT.

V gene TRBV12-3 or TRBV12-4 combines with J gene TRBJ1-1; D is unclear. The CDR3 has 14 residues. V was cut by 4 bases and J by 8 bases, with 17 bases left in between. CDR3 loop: CASSYRPRTQEAFF. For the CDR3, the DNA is TGTGCCAGCAGTTACCGCCCCAGGACTCAGGAAGCTTTCTTT.

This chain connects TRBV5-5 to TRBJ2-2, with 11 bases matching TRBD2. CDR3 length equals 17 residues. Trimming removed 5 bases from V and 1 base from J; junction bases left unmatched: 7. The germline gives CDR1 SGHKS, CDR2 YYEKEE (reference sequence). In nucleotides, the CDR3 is TGTGCCAGCAGTCGTCTAGCGGGGGGCAGGAACACCGGGGAGCTGTTTTTT. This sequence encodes CASSRLAGGRNTGELFF.

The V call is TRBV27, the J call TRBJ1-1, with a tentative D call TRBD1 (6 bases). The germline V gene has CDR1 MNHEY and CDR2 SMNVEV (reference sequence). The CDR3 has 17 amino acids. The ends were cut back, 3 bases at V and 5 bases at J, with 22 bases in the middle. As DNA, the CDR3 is TGTGCCAGCAGTTTCAGAGGGGGAGAGGTAGCCAGGACTGAAGCTTTCTTT. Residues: CASSFRGGEVARTEAFF.

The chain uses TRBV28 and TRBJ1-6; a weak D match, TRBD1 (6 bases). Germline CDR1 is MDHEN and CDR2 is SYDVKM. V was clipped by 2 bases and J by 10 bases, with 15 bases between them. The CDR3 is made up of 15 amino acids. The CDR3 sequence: CASSLPYHRDSPLHF. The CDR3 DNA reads TGTGCCAGCAGTTTACCCTACCACAGGGACTCACCCCTCCACTTT.

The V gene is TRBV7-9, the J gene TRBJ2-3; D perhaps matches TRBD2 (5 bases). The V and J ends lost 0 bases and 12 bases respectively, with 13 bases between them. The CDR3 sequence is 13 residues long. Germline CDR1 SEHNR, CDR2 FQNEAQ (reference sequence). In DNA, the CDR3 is TGTGCCAGCAGCTTAGCAACGGACTCCCCACAGTATTTT. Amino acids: CASSLATDSPQYF. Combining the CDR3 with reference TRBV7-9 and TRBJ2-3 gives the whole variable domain DTGVSQNPRHKITKRGQNVTFRCDPISEHNRLYWYRQTLGQGPEFLTYFQNEAQLEKSRLLSDRFSAERPKGSFSTLEIQRTEQGDSAMYLCASSLATDSPQYFGPGTRLTVL.

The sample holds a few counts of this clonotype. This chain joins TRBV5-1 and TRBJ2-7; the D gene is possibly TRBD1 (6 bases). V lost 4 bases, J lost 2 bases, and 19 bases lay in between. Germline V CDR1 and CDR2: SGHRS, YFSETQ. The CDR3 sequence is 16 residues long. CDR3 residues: CASSPLPRGSTYEQYF. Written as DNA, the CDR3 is TGCGCCAGCAGCCCCTTGCCTAGGGGGAGTACCTACGAGCAGTACTTC.

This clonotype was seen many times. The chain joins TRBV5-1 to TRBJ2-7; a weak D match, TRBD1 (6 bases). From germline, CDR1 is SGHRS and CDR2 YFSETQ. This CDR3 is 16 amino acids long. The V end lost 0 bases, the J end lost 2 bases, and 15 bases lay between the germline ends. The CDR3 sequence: CASSLGGTGSPYEQYF. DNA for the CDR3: TGCGCCAGCAGCTTGGGGGGAACAGGGAGCCCCTACGAGCAGTACTTC.